Below are 26 T cell receptor beta chains sequenced from a single sample in a study of shared clonotypes between healthy human individuals. TCRdb keeps only in-frame clones here, not all; method: immunoSEQ multiplex PCR. The profile shows about 990,000 clones, around 82% of them singletons. What was sequenced was memory CD4+ T cells from PBMCs. The subset denotes: CD45RA-negative fraction. The receptors stem from a man aged 18-30 years in good health. Some clones in this sample may be carry-over from other donors' samples.

This clone was seen more than once but under ten times. The chain joins TRBV18 to TRBJ1-1; D is possibly TRBD1 (6 bases). V lost 3 bases and J 1 base, leaving 12 bases between the germline ends. There are 15 residues in the CDR3. Germline CDR1 KGHSH, CDR2 LQKENI. CDR3 residues: CASSPTRGGNTEAFF. CDR3 nucleotide sequence: TGTGCCAGCTCACCTACGCGAGGGGGGAACACTGAAGCTTTCTTT.

The rearrangement joins TRBV11-2 to TRBJ2-1; 9 bases align to TRBD1. Germline CDR1 reads SGHAT; CDR2 reads FQNNGV. The CDR3 runs to 13 residues. With V trimmed by 5 bases and J by 9 bases, 5 bases remained unmatched. The CDR3 is CASSTQGASEQFF. CDR3 coding DNA: TGTGCCAGCAGCACACAGGGGGCATCTGAGCAGTTCTTC.

The rearrangement joins TRBV5-1 to TRBJ2-2; 9 bases are a match to TRBD1. Germline V gene data show CDR1 as SGHRS and CDR2 as YFSETQ. V dropped 4 bases and J dropped 0; count of bases not matched to a gene: 10. The CDR3 sequence is 18 residues long. CDR3 nucleotide sequence: TGCGCCAGCAGCCAGAGGACAGGGGCCCCTTCGAACACCGGGGAGCTGTTTTTT. Its translation is CASSQRTGAPSNTGELFF.

The chain links TRBV30 to TRBJ1-1; D gene unclear. CDR1 GTSNPN and CDR2 SVGIG come from the germline V gene (reference sequence). V lost 2 bases and J lost 7, with 11 bases in between. This CDR3 spans 12 amino acids. CDR3 sequence: CAWSPGTLEAFF. Written as DNA, the CDR3 is TGTGCCTGGAGTCCGGGAACCCTTGAAGCTTTCTTT.

This chain joins TRBV7-6 and TRBJ1-1; D possibly corresponds to TRBD1 (6 bases). The germline gives CDR1 SGHVS, CDR2 FNYEAQ. The CDR3 sequence is 18 residues long. V lost 2 bases and J lost 1, with 20 bases in between. CDR3 residues: CASSLWQGSRGGNTEAFF. CDR3 DNA: TGTGCCAGCAGCTTATGGCAGGGTAGCCGAGGGGGGAACACTGAAGCTTTCTTT.

The chain employs TRBV28 and TRBJ1-6, with D possibly matching TRBD1 (5 bases). There are 15 residues in the CDR3. The V gene lost 4 bases and the J gene lost 10 bases, with 17 bases spanning the gap. Germline V gene sequence: CDR1 MDHEN, CDR2 SYDVKM. CDR3: CASSSGGVEGSPLHF. The CDR3 DNA sequence: TGTGCCAGCAGTTCCGGGGGGGTGGAGGGCTCACCCCTCCACTTT.

This clone is a singleton in its sample. The gene calls are TRBV28 and TRBJ2-5, with unresolved D. CDR3 size: 13 residues. The germline gives CDR1 MDHEN, CDR2 SYDVKM. V was cut by 7 bases and J by 3 bases, with 12 bases left in between. CDR3 in amino acids: CASILGREETQYF. The CDR3 DNA reads TGTGCCAGCATACTCGGACGGGAAGAGACCCAGTACTTC.

This chain links TRBV5-1 with TRBJ1-4; the D is unclear. CDR1 and CDR2 (germline): SGHRS, YFSETQ. V gave up 0 bases and J gave up 8 bases, with 14 bases separating them. This CDR3 has 15 amino acids. DNA of the CDR3: TGCGCCAGCAGCTTGGAGGGCAGCTTGGGGGAAAAACTGTTTTTT. It is translated as CASSLEGSLGEKLFF.

The V call is TRBV19, the J call TRBJ1-5; D gene unclear. Trimming took off 0 bases at V and 5 bases at J, with 5 bases between the two ends. Germline CDR1 reads LNHDA; CDR2 reads SQIVND (reference sequence). This CDR3 has 13 amino acids. CDR3: CASSIDWDQPQHF. The CDR3 nucleotides read TGTGCCAGTAGTATAGATTGGGATCAGCCCCAGCATTTT.

This clone was seen a single time. V is TRBV5-6 and J is TRBJ2-2; D is unresolved. The CDR3 consists of 16 residues. V was cut by 1 base and J by 5 bases, with 15 bases left in between. Looked up from germline, CDR1 is SGHDT and CDR2 is YYEEEE. The CDR3 reads CASSLTRATGTGELFF. CDR3 sequence (DNA): TGTGCCAGCAGCTTGACCCGGGCCACCGGGACCGGGGAGCTGTTTTTT.

J is TRBJ2-3 and V is TRBV2; weak D call: TRBD1 (5 bases). The CDR3 covers 14 residues. The ends were cut back, 4 bases at V and 6 bases at J, with 14 bases in the middle. In germline, CDR1 is SNHLY, CDR2 FYNNEI. The CDR3 nucleotides are TGTGCCAGCAGTGGGACCTTCTCAGGGGATACGCAGTATTTT. Translation gives CASSGTFSGDTQYF.

The rearrangement links TRBV5-8 to TRBJ1-5; no reliable D call. Germline V CDR1 and CDR2: SGHTS, YDEGEE. The V gene lost 4 bases and the J gene lost 6 bases, with 17 bases spanning the gap. The CDR3 spans 15 residues. The CDR3 is CASSRLWGTGQPQHF. DNA for the CDR3: TGTGCCAGCAGCCGGTTGTGGGGAACGGGTCAGCCCCAGCATTTT.

The chain is built from TRBV29-1 and TRBJ2-2, with 8 bases identical to TRBD1. This CDR3 comprises 13 residues. The V gene's germline CDR1 is SQVTM and CDR2 ANQGSEA. V gave up 7 bases and J gave up 4 bases; unmatched junction bases: 5. The CDR3 sequence: CSAADRGTGELFF. The CDR3 coding sequence is TGCAGCGCCGCAGACAGGGGCACCGGGGAGCTGTTTTTT.

This clone was counted a single time. The germline gene is not matched at one end of the junction; a read error may be the cause. The chain joins TRBV15 to TRBJ1-2; tentative D call: TRBD1 (5 bases). The CDR3 length is 14 residues. Germline V gene data show CDR1 as LNHNV and CDR2 as YYDKDF (reference sequence). CDR3 region: CATTLNGGLSHLAF. The CDR3 DNA follows: TGTGCCACCACCTTAAACGGGGGGTTAAGTCATCTCGCCTTC.

V is TRBV15 and J is TRBJ2-1; no reliable D call. V lost 1 base and J lost 13, with 11 bases in between. Germline CDR1 reads LNHNV; CDR2 reads YYDKDF (reference sequence). The length of the CDR3 is 12 residues. CDR3 in DNA: TGTGCCACCAGCAGAGTTTCCGAGCGCCAGTTCTTC. Protein: CATSRVSERQFF.

The CDR3 sequence is CASRDRGRGNTEAFF. DNA of the CDR3: TGTGCCAGCCGGGACAGGGGGCGAGGGAACACTGAAGCTTTCTTT. The chain combines TRBV6-5 with TRBJ1-1; 12 bases align to TRBD1. V lost 8 bases and J lost 1; bases outside the gene matches: 5. Germline V gene lookup returns CDR1 MNHEY and CDR2 SVGAGI. This CDR3 has 15 residues.

The chain recombines TRBV29-1 with TRBJ2-1; D gene ambiguous. Germline assignment: CDR1 SQVTM and CDR2 ANQGSEA. Trimming left V 1 base short and J 9 bases short, with 10 bases between. The CDR3 spans 12 residues. CDR3 nucleotides: TGCAGCGTTGAAGGTGGTCGGGTTGAGCAGTTCTTC. As protein: CSVEGGRVEQFF.

The chain combines TRBV5-1 with TRBJ2-7; D possibly corresponds to TRBD2 (6 bases). V lost 5 bases and J lost 0, with 12 bases in between. CDR3 length equals 14 residues. Germline V gene data show CDR1 as SGHRS and CDR2 as YFSETQ. CDR3 in DNA: TGCGCCAGCAGGTTAATAGCGGTCTCCTACGAGCAGTACTTC. It yields the protein CASRLIAVSYEQYF.

The chain carries TRBV6-6 and TRBJ1-3, with D possibly TRBD1 on 6 matching bases. Trimming took off 7 bases at V and 6 bases at J, with 19 bases between the two ends. CDR1 is MNHNY and CDR2 is SVGAGI in the germline V gene (reference sequence). CDR3 length: 15 residues. CDR3 region: CASTKPSRGANTIYF. The CDR3 DNA is TGTGCCAGCACCAAACCGAGCAGGGGTGCAAACACCATATATTTT.

This chain links TRBV5-8 with TRBJ1-2; 7 bases map to TRBD1. With 5 bases clipped from V and 0 bases from J, the junction kept 7 bases outside the gene matches. CDR3 length: 15 amino acids. Germline V gives CDR1 SGHTS, CDR2 YDEGEE. The CDR3 DNA follows: TGTGCCAGCAGATCGCCGGGACAGTCTAACTATGGCTACACCTTC. Translation gives CASRSPGQSNYGYTF.

V usage is TRBV6-1 and J usage is TRBJ2-7; D ambiguous. The germline V gene has CDR1 MNHNS and CDR2 SASEGT. The V end lost 5 bases, the J end lost 3 bases, and 14 bases lay between the germline ends. The length of the CDR3 is 14 residues. This CDR3 reads CASSLVVQSYEQYF. CDR3 DNA: TGTGCCAGCAGTCTAGTAGTACAGAGCTACGAGCAGTACTTC.

The V and J genes are TRBV4-1 and TRBJ2-3; unclear D gene. The CDR3 runs to 15 residues. With 6 bases removed from V and 0 bases from J, the gap between germline ends came to 13 bases. Germline CDR1 is MGHRA and CDR2 is YSYEKL. The DNA for the CDR3 is TGCGCCAGCAGGCGCGGTGCTACTAGCACAGATACGCAGTATTTT. It translates to CASRRGATSTDTQYF.

This chain connects TRBV28 to TRBJ2-5; possibly TRBD1 for D (5 bases). The CDR3 is 15 amino acids. Trimming removed 1 base from V and 5 bases from J, with 14 bases in between. The germline CDR1 and CDR2 sequences are MDHEN and SYDVKM. CDR3 region: CASSLSQGQGETQYF. DNA for the CDR3: TGTGCCAGCAGTTTATCCCAGGGCCAGGGTGAGACCCAGTACTTC.

For this clone: Other nucleotide sequences in the sample specify the same CDR3. The chain carries TRBV5-4 and TRBJ2-1, with 11 bases aligning to TRBD2. Germline loops: CDR1 SGHNT, CDR2 YYREEE (reference sequence). The CDR3 contains 15 residues. Trimming removed 2 bases from V and 4 bases from J; junction bases left unmatched: 2. In DNA form, the CDR3 reads TGTGCCAGCAGCTTAACTAGCGGGGGTTACAATGAGCAGTTCTTC. Amino acid sequence: CASSLTSGGYNEQFF.

The V and J genes are TRBV7-2 and TRBJ1-1, with unresolved D. V gave up 1 base and J gave up 0 bases, with 15 bases separating them. The CDR3 totals 17 residues. CDR1 and CDR2 from the germline V gene are SGHTA and FQGNSA. The CDR3 region is CASSLVGRGPMNTEAFF. CDR3 sequence (DNA): TGTGCCAGCAGCTTAGTCGGACGTGGGCCTATGAACACTGAAGCTTTCTTT.

The CDR3 here is CASSEYGGPVNGYTF. As DNA, the CDR3 is TGTGCCAGCAGTGAATATGGGGGACCCGTAAATGGCTACACCTTC. The chain employs TRBV25-1 and TRBJ1-2, with D perhaps matching TRBD1 (5 bases). V shed 0 bases and J shed 6 bases, with 14 bases lying between them. The length of the CDR3 is 15 residues. Germline assignment: CDR1 MGHDK and CDR2 SYGVNS.